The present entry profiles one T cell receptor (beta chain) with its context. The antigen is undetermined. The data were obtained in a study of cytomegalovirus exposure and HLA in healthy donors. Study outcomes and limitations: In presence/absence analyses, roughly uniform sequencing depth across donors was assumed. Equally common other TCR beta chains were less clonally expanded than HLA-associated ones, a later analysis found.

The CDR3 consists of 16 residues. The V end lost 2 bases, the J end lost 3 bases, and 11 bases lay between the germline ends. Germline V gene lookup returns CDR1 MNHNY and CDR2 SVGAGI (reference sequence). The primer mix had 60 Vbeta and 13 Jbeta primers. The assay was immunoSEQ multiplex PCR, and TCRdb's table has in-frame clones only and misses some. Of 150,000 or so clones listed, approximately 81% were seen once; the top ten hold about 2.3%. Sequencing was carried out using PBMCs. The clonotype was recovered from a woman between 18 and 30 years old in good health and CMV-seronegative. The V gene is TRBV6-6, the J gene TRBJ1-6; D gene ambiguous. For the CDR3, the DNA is TGTGCCAGCAGTTACGGGCAGTCTTACTATAATTCACCCCTCCACTTT. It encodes CASSYGQSYYNSPLHF.